This section outlines one T cell receptor beta chain sequence together with its context. This clone was seen ten or more times. Its recognized antigen is unknown. Base-call qualities are not available, and no considerably larger clone is one nucleotide away. The sample comes from a study of blood T cell repertoires in COVID-19 (dated by TCRdb to about 2020). Study-wide context: Collaborator samples came from the United States, Italy and Spain and covered acute and convalescent phases of COVID-19. The material from the prospective study consisted of cDNA or gDNA derived from T cells, B-cell-depleted T cells, or PBMCs. The dataset comprised deeply sampled blood TCRbeta repertoires from subjects exposed to, actively infected with, or recovered from COVID-19. The repertoires were released in a freely available public database meant as a resource for research on the immune response to SARS-CoV-2. The samples were drawn from two sources: the first 160 participants of the ongoing ImmuneRACE study, and some 1,300 subjects contributed by 6 global collaborators. Nearly every sample came with metadata listing a de-identified subject ID, COVID-19 status, age in years and sex. Where available, HLA class I and class II types were obtained from metadata supplied by the sample provider rather than from assay-based typing.

The paper's findings and limits, for the study overall: The amount of clinical and demographic metadata varied by source and participant and was provided uncurated.

Enrolling through a virtual design, the prospective study's participants ranged in age from roughly 18 to 95 years and lived across 24 United States geographic areas. In the prospective study, participants were assigned to cohorts based on the clinical history participants reported in a screening survey and a study questionnaire. Each participant in the prospective study had whole blood, serum and a nasopharyngeal or oropharyngeal swab collected by mobile phlebotomists. Participants in the prospective study had the option to provide additional blood draws and questionnaires over a roughly 2-month period. Before DNA extraction, prospective study blood samples were shipped either frozen or at room temperature. The germline V end is reduced by 5 bases and the J end by 4 bases; junction bases left unmatched: 7. Counted from cysteine to phenylalanine, this CDR3 has 15 amino acids. This entry keeps only the CDR3 DNA: 45 bases, framed from base 1. For CDR1 and CDR2, the germline V gene (reference sequence) lists LNHDA and SQIVND.

The immunoSEQ Assay, a bias-controlled multiplex PCR, was used to amplify TCRbeta CDR3 regions from genomic DNA. Processing in the source paper ran as follows. The number of nucleated cells in each sample was estimated by amplification of reference gene primers within the assay. Sequence reads were collapsed and filtered to measure the absolute abundance of every unique TCRbeta CDR3 rearrangement. For each sample, productive Simpson clonality was calculated by taking the square root of Simpson's diversity index across productive rearrangements. In its TCRdb copy, this immuneACCESS table keeps in-frame sequences only and misses some clones. Where compared with another copy, unresolved V genes explain less than half of these, and the others have no known cause. V, J and clone size are those of that table, while D and trimming were read from the DNA. For this sample there are fewer than 350,000 clones; around 90% appear just once. The ten largest clones represent around 1.7% of the sample.

Input material: PBMCs or T cells enriched from blood (not recorded which). The TCR comes from a woman aged 18-29 years with acute COVID-19. The rearrangement combines TRBV19 with TRBJ2-2, and 7 junctional nucleotides match TRBD1. The DNA sequence reads TGTGCCAGTAGTCCCTTCGGGACAGCCACCGGGGAGCTGTTTTTT. Its protein is CASSPFGTATGELFF.